The 8 T cell receptor beta chains listed next were all sequenced from one sample in a study of blood T cell repertoires in COVID-19. TCRdb's table, derived via immunoSEQ multiplex PCR, lists solely in-frame clones and lacks some. The table has 200,000 to 250,000 clones, approximately 82% seen once. The sequencing input was peripheral blood. All receptors derive from a woman older than 75 with acute or convalescent COVID-19.

V and J are TRBV5-1 and TRBJ2-7; 7 bases match TRBD1. The trim removed 2 bases at V and 5 bases at J, leaving 10 bases unmatched. This CDR3 spans 15 amino acids. The germline V gene encodes CDR1 SGHRS and CDR2 YFSETQ. CDR3 in DNA: TGCGCCAGCAGCTTAGGGGGCGCGCAGAACCACGAGCAGTACTTC. Translating it yields CASSLGGAQNHEQYF.

A word on this clone: This sample also contains other DNA sequences that code for the same CDR3. This chain connects TRBV18 to TRBJ1-1, with TRBD1 identical over 7 bases. The CDR3 has 14 amino acids. V shed 3 bases and J 0 bases; nucleotides not matched to a gene: 1. Germline assignment: CDR1 KGHSH and CDR2 LQKENI. The chain's CDR3 is CASSPDRLNTEAFF. The CDR3 DNA reads as TGTGCCAGCTCACCGGACAGGCTGAACACTGAAGCTTTCTTT.

This clone was seen a few times. The chain links TRBV18 to TRBJ2-1, with D maybe TRBD2 (5 bases). This CDR3 contains 13 residues. Germline CDR1 reads KGHSH; CDR2 reads LQKENI. Deletions cut 6 bases from V and 12 bases from J, with 18 bases between. The CDR3 nucleotides are TGTGCCAGCTCCCGCGACGGGGTCGGGTCGCAGTTCTTC. The encoded protein is CASSRDGVGSQFF.

This sequence joins TRBV19 and TRBJ1-2; D perhaps matches TRBD1 (6 bases). Trimming took 4 bases from V and 5 from J, leaving 11 bases between them. This CDR3 contains 13 residues. CDR1 is LNHDA and CDR2 is SQIVND in the germline V gene (reference sequence). The CDR3 bases are TGTGCCAGTAGTACCCGGGACATTTATGGCTACACCTTC. Translated, it gives CASSTRDIYGYTF. The complete variable domain, with remaining parts taken from reference TRBV19 and TRBJ1-2, reads DGGITQSPKYLFRKEGQNVTLSCEQNLNHDAMYWYRQDPGQGLRLIYYSQIVNDFQKGDIAEGYSVSREKKESFPLTVTSAQKNPTAFYLCASSTRDIYGYTFGSGTRLTVV.

In its sample, this clone was seen once. The chain combines TRBV27 with TRBJ1-6, with 8 positions matching TRBD1. CDR1 is MNHEY, CDR2 SMNVEV, per germline (reference sequence). V lost 6 bases to trimming and J lost 7 bases; unmatched junction nucleotides: 5. The CDR3 totals 14 residues. CDR3 in DNA: TGTGCCAGCAGCCGACAGGGGCCGAATTCACCCCTCCACTTT. This translates into CASSRQGPNSPLHF.

About this clone itself: The sample carries other DNA sequences with the same CDR3. As DNA, the CDR3 is TGTGCCAGCAGCCCCCGGGATACGCAGTATTTT. Translating it yields CASSPRDTQYF. J is TRBJ2-3 and V is TRBV12-3 or TRBV12-4; D gene unclear. V shed 6 bases and J shed 6 bases, with 7 bases lying between them. The CDR3 spans 11 residues.

This clone was seen more than once but under ten times. The chain combines TRBV5-1 with TRBJ1-3; tentative D call: TRBD1 (6 bases). Trimming shortened V by 3 bases and J by 0 bases, and 16 bases separated the two germline ends. The germline gives CDR1 SGHRS, CDR2 YFSETQ. CDR3 length: 17 amino acids. The CDR3 region is CASSSGRGMYSGNTIYF. The DNA for the CDR3 is TGCGCCAGCAGCTCCGGTAGGGGGATGTACTCTGGAAACACCATATATTTT.

As DNA, the CDR3 is TGTGCCAGCAGCCTCACAACAGGGGGTCGGTCACCCCTCCACTTT. It specifies CASSLTTGGRSPLHF. The chain links TRBV3-1 (or the pseudogene TRBV3-2) to TRBJ1-6; 8 bases are a match to TRBD1. Germline V gene data show CDR1 as LGHDT and CDR2 as YNNKEL (reference sequence). This CDR3 is built from 15 residues. After removal of 4 bases from V and 10 bases from J, the junction contained 9 bases not matched to a gene.